A few counts support the clone carrying this T cell receptor beta chain. Its target is not known. cDNA libraries of TCR beta carried unique molecular identifiers. TCRdb redid the calling of the PCR reads with MiXCR, one entry per CDR3 protein. Counted here are 350,000 to 500,000 distinct CDR3 sequences, over 30% occurring once; the ten biggest clones make up 6.5% to 8%. The sample originates from a study of post-analysis software for immune sequencing data. Whole-study findings and limits: Five TRBV segments were more frequent in patients than controls; TRBV5-6, TRBV5-1 and TRBV20-1 belonged to this group.

Germline loops: CDR1 LNHNV, CDR2 YYDKDF (reference sequence). The CDR3 sequence is 17 residues long. V was clipped by 1 base and J by 4 bases, with 16 bases between them. The chain employs TRBV15 and TRBJ2-2; D uncertain. This clonotype was obtained from a girl between 2 and 10 years old with multiple sclerosis. The sequenced sample was blood. The CDR3 DNA reads TGTGCCACCAGCAGAGGAGGAAGGTATTGGGGCACCGGGGAGCTGTTTTTT. Translated, it gives CATSRGGRYWGTGELFF.